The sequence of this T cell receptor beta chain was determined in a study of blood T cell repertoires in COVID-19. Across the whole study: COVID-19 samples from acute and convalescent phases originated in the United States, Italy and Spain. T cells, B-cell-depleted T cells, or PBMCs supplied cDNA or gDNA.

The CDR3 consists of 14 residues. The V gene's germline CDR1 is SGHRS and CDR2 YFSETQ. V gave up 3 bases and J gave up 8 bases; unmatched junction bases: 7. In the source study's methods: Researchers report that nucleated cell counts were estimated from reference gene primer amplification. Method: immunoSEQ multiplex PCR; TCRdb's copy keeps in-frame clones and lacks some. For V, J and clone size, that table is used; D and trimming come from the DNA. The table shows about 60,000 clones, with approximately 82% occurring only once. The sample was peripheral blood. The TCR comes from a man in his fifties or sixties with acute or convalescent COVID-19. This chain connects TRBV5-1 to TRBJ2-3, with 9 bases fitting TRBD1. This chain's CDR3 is CASSSRTGELTQYF. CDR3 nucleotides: TGCGCCAGCAGCTCCCGGACAGGGGAACTTACGCAGTATTTT.